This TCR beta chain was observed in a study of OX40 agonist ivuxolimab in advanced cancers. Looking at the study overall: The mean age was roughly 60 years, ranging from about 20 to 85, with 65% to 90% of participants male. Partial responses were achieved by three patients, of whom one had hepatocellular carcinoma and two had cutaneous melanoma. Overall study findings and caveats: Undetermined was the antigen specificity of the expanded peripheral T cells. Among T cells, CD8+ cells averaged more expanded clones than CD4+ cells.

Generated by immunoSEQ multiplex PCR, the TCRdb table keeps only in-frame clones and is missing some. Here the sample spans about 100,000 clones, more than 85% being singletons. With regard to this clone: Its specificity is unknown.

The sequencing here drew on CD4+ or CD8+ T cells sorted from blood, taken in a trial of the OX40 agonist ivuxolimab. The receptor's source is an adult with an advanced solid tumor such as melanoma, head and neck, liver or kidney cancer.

CDR3 coding DNA: TGTGCCAGCAGCATCGGGGGGAGGGCCGAATTTAGATACAATGAGCAGTTCTTC. This translates into CASSIGGRAEFRYNEQFF. J is TRBJ2-1 and V is TRBV7-6, with 7 positions matching TRBD2. Germline CDR1 reads SGHVS; CDR2 reads FNYEAQ. This CDR3 is 18 amino acids long. Germline trimming cut 5 bases from V and 4 bases from J; bases unmatched to any gene: 17.